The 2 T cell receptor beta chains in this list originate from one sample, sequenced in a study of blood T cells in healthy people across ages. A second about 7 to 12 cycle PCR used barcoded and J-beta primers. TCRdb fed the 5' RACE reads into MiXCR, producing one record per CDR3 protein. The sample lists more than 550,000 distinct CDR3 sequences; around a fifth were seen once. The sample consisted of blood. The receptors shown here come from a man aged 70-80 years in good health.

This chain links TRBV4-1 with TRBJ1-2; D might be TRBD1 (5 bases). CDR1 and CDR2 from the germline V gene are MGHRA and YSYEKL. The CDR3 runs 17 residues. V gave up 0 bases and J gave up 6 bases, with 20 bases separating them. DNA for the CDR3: TGCGCCAGCAGCCAAGATGTGGCGGCACCCTGGGGGAATGGCTACACCTTC. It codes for CASSQDVAAPWGNGYTF.

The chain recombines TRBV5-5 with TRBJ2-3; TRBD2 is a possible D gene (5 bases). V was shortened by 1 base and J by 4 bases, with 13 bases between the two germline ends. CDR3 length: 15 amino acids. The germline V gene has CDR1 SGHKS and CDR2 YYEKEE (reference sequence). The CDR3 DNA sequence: TGTGCCAGCAGCTTGTTCGGGGTTTTAGCAGATACGCAGTATTTT. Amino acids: CASSLFGVLADTQYF.